This section outlines one T cell receptor beta chain sequence together with its context. No antigen is known for it. The V gene end was trimmed by 6 bases and the J gene end by 6 bases; junction bases not matched to a gene: 4. CDR1 and CDR2 (germline): SQVTM, ANQGSEA. The CDR3 is 12 amino acids. This sample is drawn from a study of graft-versus-host responses after intestinal transplantation. Study in general: Every recipient had anti-thymocyte globulin induction and around 3 years of tacrolimus plus steroids. Whole-study findings and limits: GvH clones detected in recipient marrow included some appearing first in ileum or blood. Early declines in HvG clones that occurred post-transplant were associated with peak circulating GvH clone levels.

The protocol was immunoSEQ multiplex PCR, while the TCRdb copy is restricted to in-frame clones and leaves out a portion. In the table there are approximately 33,000 clones, just under 85% of which are singletons. The TCR sequence derives from a human donor who received an intestinal transplant. The rearrangement joins TRBV29-1 to TRBJ2-1, with TRBD2 matching 8 bases. The sequenced sample was unstimulated CD8+ T cells sorted from spleen or lymph node cells, obtained before intestinal transplant. This CDR3 is CSVVLAGNEQFF. The CDR3 nucleotides read TGCAGCGTAGTTCTAGCGGGCAATGAGCAGTTCTTC.